This TCR beta chain was captured by sequencing in a study of blood T cells in healthy people across ages. Primers used in a second PCR of about 7 to 11 cycles were a sample-barcoded 5' primer and a J-beta primer mix. TCRdb itself ran the 5' RACE reads through MiXCR, one entry per CDR3 protein. The table lists roughly 570,000 distinct CDR3 sequences, 25% to 30% of them singletons. CDR3 length: 14 amino acids. Germline V CDR1 and CDR2: MRHNA, SNTAGT. V was shortened by 2 bases and J by 0 bases, with 6 bases between the two germline ends. The receptor was isolated from a woman aged 70-85 years in good health. Material for sequencing was blood. The chain combines TRBV6-4 with TRBJ2-3; no clear D gene. The CDR3 spells CASSDQPSTDTQYF. CDR3 DNA: TGTGCCAGCAGTGACCAACCAAGCACAGATACGCAGTATTTT.